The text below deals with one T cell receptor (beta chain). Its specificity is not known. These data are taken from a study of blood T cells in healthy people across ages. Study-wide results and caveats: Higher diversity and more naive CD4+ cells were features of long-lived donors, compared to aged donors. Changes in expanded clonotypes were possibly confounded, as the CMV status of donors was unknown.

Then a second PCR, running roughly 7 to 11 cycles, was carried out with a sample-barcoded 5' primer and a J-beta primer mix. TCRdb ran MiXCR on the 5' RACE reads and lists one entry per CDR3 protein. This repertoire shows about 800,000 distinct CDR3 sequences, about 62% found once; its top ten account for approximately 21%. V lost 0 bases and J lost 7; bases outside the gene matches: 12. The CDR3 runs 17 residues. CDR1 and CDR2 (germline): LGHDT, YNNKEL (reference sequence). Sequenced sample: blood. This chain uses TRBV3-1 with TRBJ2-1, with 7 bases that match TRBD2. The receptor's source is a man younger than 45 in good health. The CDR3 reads CASSQDRGAGLQNEQFF. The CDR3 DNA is TGTGCCAGCAGCCAAGATAGGGGAGCGGGACTACAAAATGAGCAGTTCTTC.